The clone carrying this TCR beta chain was recorded a few times. Antigen specificity is unknown. The V gene's germline CDR1 is SGHTA and CDR2 FQGNSA. V gave up 4 bases and J gave up 3 bases; unmatched junction bases: 5. CDR3 size: 15 residues. Profiling relied on immunoSEQ multiplex PCR, and the TCRdb table lists in-frame clones only, not all of them. The table includes tens of thousands of clones, 80% to 90% detected once. This specimen comes from a study of OX40 agonist ivuxolimab in advanced cancers. Overall study context: In this trial design, patients received ivuxolimab intravenously at 0.01 to 10 mg/kg every 2 weeks. Averaging approximately 60 years in age, with a range of about 20 to 90, the cohort was approximately 83% male. Dose-escalation patients were diagnosed with hepatocellular carcinoma, melanoma, renal cell cancer or head and neck cancer.

Study findings and constraints: Undetermined was the antigen specificity of the expanded peripheral T cells.

The input for sequencing was CD4+ or CD8+ T cells sorted from blood, taken in a trial of the OX40 agonist ivuxolimab. The sequence was obtained from an adult with an advanced solid tumor such as melanoma, head and neck, liver or kidney cancer. The chain joins TRBV7-2 to TRBJ1-1, with 10 bases identical to TRBD1. CDR3 protein: CASSSDRGRDTEAFF. The CDR3 coding sequence is TGTGCCAGCAGCTCGGACAGGGGGAGGGACACTGAAGCTTTCTTT.